The clone carrying this T cell receptor beta chain was picked up a small number of times. This record comes from a study of response to subunit inactivated influenza vaccine. The CDR3 is 12 residues long. Trimming left V 4 bases short and J 8 bases short, with 11 bases between. From germline, CDR1 is SGHTA and CDR2 FQGNSA. MiXCR, run by TCRdb on the RT-PCR reads, gives a single entry per CDR3 protein. The sample includes hundreds of thousands of distinct CDR3 sequences, less than 15% of them seen just once. V is TRBV7-2 and J is TRBJ1-2; maybe TRBD1 (5 bases). The source is a man aged 45-65 years who received an inactivated influenza vaccine. Here the sequenced sample was PBMCs from blood, taken less than 15 days before vaccination. CDR3 sequence: CASSSSGFGYTF. CDR3 coding DNA: TGTGCCAGCAGCTCTTCAGGGTTCGGCTACACCTTC. The whole variable domain, remainder taken from reference TRBV7-2 and TRBJ1-2, is GAGVSQSPSNKVTEKGKDVELRCDPISGHTALYWYRQSLGQGLEFLIYFQGNSAPDKSGLPSDRFSAERTGGSVSTLTIQRTQQEDSAVYLCASSSSGFGYTFGSGTRLTVV.